A single sample is the source of the 29 T cell receptor beta chains below, sequenced in a study of cytomegalovirus exposure and HLA in healthy donors. PCR used 60 Vbeta primers and 13 Jbeta primers. Assay used: immunoSEQ multiplex PCR; TCRdb lists only in-frame clones, some missing. This sample has 150,000 to 180,000 clones, with about four fifths found just once. The sequencing sample was made of PBMCs. The receptors originated from a man younger than 40 in good health and CMV-seropositive.

V and J are TRBV5-1 and TRBJ1-6; no clear D gene. The ends were cut back, 0 bases at V and 7 bases at J, with 11 bases in the middle. This CDR3 region has 15 residues. The germline gives CDR1 SGHRS, CDR2 YFSETQ. The CDR3 nucleotides read TGCGCCAGCAGCTTGGGGTCGTCCAGGAATTCACCCCTCCACTTT. This encodes CASSLGSSRNSPLHF.

Here the CDR3 reads CAWSGSGRGGRETQYF. The CDR3 nucleotides are TGTGCCTGGAGTGGTTCGGGCCGGGGGGGCCGGGAGACCCAGTACTTC. The V and J genes are TRBV30 and TRBJ2-5; 8 nucleotides match TRBD2. Germline V gene data show CDR1 as GTSNPN and CDR2 as SVGIG (reference sequence). The V and J ends lost 1 base and 5 bases, in that order; junction bases with no gene match: 12. The CDR3 runs 16 residues. Complete variable domain (other parts from reference TRBV30 and TRBJ2-5): SQTIHQWPATLVQPVGSPLSLECTVEGTSNPNLYWYRQAAGRGLQLLFYSVGIGQISSEVPQNLSASRPQDRQFILSSKKLLLSDSGFYLCAWSGSGRGGRETQYFGPGTRLLVL.

The table lists this clone with a few counts. This chain uses TRBV6-5 with TRBJ2-7, with TRBD2 matching over 7 bases. The V segment lost 0 bases and the J segment 3 bases; nucleotides outside the gene matches: 5. In germline, CDR1 is MNHEY, CDR2 SVGAGI. The CDR3 length is 15 residues. CDR3 nucleotides: TGTGCCAGCAGTTACTCGTCGGGGGGAGTCTACGAGCAGTACTTC. Its translation: CASSYSSGGVYEQYF.

This rearrangement joins TRBV5-4 to TRBJ1-6; D gene ambiguous. Germline lookup yields CDR1 SGHNT and CDR2 YYREEE (reference sequence). The CDR3 totals 14 residues. Deletions cut 4 bases from V and 7 bases from J, with 12 bases between. CDR3 DNA sequence: TGTGCCAGCAGCCCTCGAGCAACGAATTCACCCCTCCACTTT. Its protein product is CASSPRATNSPLHF.

This clone was detected only a few times. The rearrangement uses TRBV18 and TRBJ1-2; 8 nucleotides align to TRBD1. The V gene end was trimmed by 4 bases and the J gene end by 8 bases; junction bases not matched to a gene: 3. The CDR3 is 12 amino acids. Germline values: CDR1 KGHSH, CDR2 LQKENI. The CDR3 loop reads CASSRDRYGYTF. The CDR3 bases are TGTGCCAGCTCACGGGACAGGTACGGCTACACCTTC.

The chain combines TRBV7-9 with TRBJ1-1, with 10 bases matching TRBD1. V trimming: 5 bases; J trimming: 0 bases; junction bases outside the gene matches: 12. The CDR3 contains 18 residues. The V gene's germline CDR1 is SEHNR and CDR2 FQNEAQ (reference sequence). In nucleotides, the CDR3 is TGTGCCAGCAGCCCCCAGGGGGGGACAGGGGCCGTGAACACTGAAGCTTTCTTT. Its translation is CASSPQGGTGAVNTEAFF.

The chain uses TRBV27 and TRBJ1-2; no clear D. This CDR3 contains 13 residues. The V end lost 2 bases, the J end lost 6 bases, and 10 bases lay between the germline ends. CDR1 and CDR2 (germline): MNHEY, SMNVEV (reference sequence). CDR3 coding DNA: TGTGCCAGCAGTTTAGCAATCGGGGATGGCTACACCTTC. This translates into CASSLAIGDGYTF.

V is TRBV28 and J is TRBJ1-1; TRBD1 matches at 9 bases. CDR1 and CDR2 (germline): MDHEN, SYDVKM. Trimming took 6 bases from V and 1 from J; bases not matched to a gene: 9. The CDR3 covers 16 residues. The CDR3 region is CASSPGTGTTNTEAFF. Written as DNA, the CDR3 is TGTGCCAGCAGCCCAGGGACAGGGACCACGAACACTGAAGCTTTCTTT.

This chain connects TRBV19 to TRBJ2-7; TRBD1 matches 10 bases. The CDR3 runs to 14 residues. Trimming removed 6 bases from V and 2 bases from J; junction bases left unmatched: 4. Germline CDR1 is LNHDA and CDR2 is SQIVND (reference sequence). The CDR3 DNA reads as TGTGCCAGTAGCCCCGGGACAGGGGCCTACGAGCAGTACTTC. This translates into CASSPGTGAYEQYF.

This chain joins TRBV4-2 and TRBJ2-1, with 13 bases matching TRBD2. CDR3 length: 16 amino acids. V trimming: 0 bases; J trimming: 7 bases; junction bases outside the gene matches: 3. Per germline, CDR1 LGHNA and CDR2 YNFKEQ. CDR3 in amino acids: CASSQERTSGGNEQFF. CDR3 DNA: TGTGCCAGCAGCCAAGAGAGGACTAGCGGGGGAAATGAGCAGTTCTTC.

This clone was counted between two and nine times. The CDR3 DNA follows: TGTGCCAGTACGACGGGACTAGCTGGCGAAGAGACCCAGTACTTC. Protein product: CASTTGLAGEETQYF. This chain links TRBV2 with TRBJ2-5; 9 bases map to TRBD2. The CDR3 consists of 15 residues. With V trimmed by 9 bases and J by 3 bases, 11 bases remained unmatched. Germline CDR1 and CDR2: SNHLY and FYNNEI.

This rearrangement joins TRBV7-2 to TRBJ1-4; D perhaps matches TRBD1 (5 bases). Germline CDR1 and CDR2: SGHTA and FQGNSA. The CDR3 totals 14 residues. V dropped 5 bases and J dropped 2 bases, with 9 bases sitting between them. For the CDR3, the DNA is TGTGCCAGCAGCCCCGACAGTACTAATGAAAAACTGTTTTTT. Protein sequence: CASSPDSTNEKLFF.

This clone appeared once. The rearrangement joins TRBV7-9 to TRBJ1-1, with 11 bases aligning to TRBD1. The CDR3 contains 18 residues. From germline, CDR1 is SEHNR and CDR2 FQNEAQ (reference sequence). Trimming took 1 base from V and 7 from J; bases not matched to a gene: 14. CDR3 protein: CASSLGIRDRGTEIEAFF. In DNA form, the CDR3 reads TGTGCCAGCAGCTTAGGGATCCGGGACAGGGGGACCGAAATTGAAGCTTTCTTT. Based on the CDR3 plus reference TRBV7-9 and TRBJ1-1, the full variable domain is DTGVSQNPRHKITKRGQNVTFRCDPISEHNRLYWYRQTLGQGPEFLTYFQNEAQLEKSRLLSDRFSAERPKGSFSTLEIQRTEQGDSAMYLCASSLGIRDRGTEIEAFFGQGTRLTVV.

The chain joins TRBV28 to TRBJ2-7; 8 nucleotides align to TRBD2. The CDR3 has 15 residues. Looked up from germline, CDR1 is MDHEN and CDR2 is SYDVKM. V dropped 7 bases and J dropped 0; count of bases not matched to a gene: 8. In DNA form, the CDR3 reads TGTGCCAGCACTCTAGAAGCGGGAGCCTCCTACGAGCAGTACTTC. It translates to CASTLEAGASYEQYF. Together with reference TRBV28 and TRBJ2-7, the CDR3 gives the full variable domain: DVKVTQSSRYLVKRTGEKVFLECVQDMDHENMFWYRQDPGLGLRLIYFSYDVKMKEKGDIPEGYSVSREKKERFSLILESASTNQTSMYLCASTLEAGASYEQYFGPGTRLTVT.

The chain joins TRBV9 to TRBJ1-4; no firm D call. The CDR3 consists of 15 residues. The V gene's germline CDR1 is SGDLS and CDR2 YYNGEE. V was clipped by 0 bases and J by 1 base, with 7 bases between them. This chain's CDR3 is CASSVEEGTNEKLFF. CDR3 nucleotide sequence: TGTGCCAGCAGCGTAGAGGAGGGAACTAATGAAAAACTGTTTTTT.

This rearrangement joins TRBV4-2 to TRBJ2-3; 8 bases line up with TRBD2. There are 17 residues in the CDR3. The junction had 8 bases not matched to a gene; V was cut back by 1 base and J by 2 bases. Germline lookup yields CDR1 LGHNA and CDR2 YNFKEQ. CDR3 loop: CASSQVPVAGLTDTQYF. In DNA, the CDR3 is TGTGCCAGCAGCCAAGTTCCGGTAGCGGGACTCACAGATACGCAGTATTTT.

This chain uses TRBV30 with TRBJ2-3; TRBD1 matches 10 bases. CDR1 GTSNPN and CDR2 SVGIG come from the germline V gene (reference sequence). The V segment lost 5 bases and the J segment 0 bases; nucleotides outside the gene matches: 2. This CDR3 has 14 amino acids. The CDR3, as DNA: TGTGCCTGGGACAGGGGGCTTAGCACAGATACGCAGTATTTT. Protein sequence: CAWDRGLSTDTQYF.

V usage is TRBV11-2 and J usage is TRBJ1-1; the D gene is possibly TRBD1 (5 bases). V was clipped by 2 bases and J by 5 bases, with 21 bases between them. Germline CDR1 and CDR2: SGHAT and FQNNGV. The CDR3 totals 17 residues. In DNA form, the CDR3 reads TGTGCCAGCAGCTTAAACAGGTATCGAGCCAAGAGGACTGAAGCTTTCTTT. Amino acid sequence: CASSLNRYRAKRTEAFF. Variable domain in full (rest from reference TRBV11-2 and TRBJ1-1): EAGVAQSPRYKIIEKRQSVAFWCNPISGHATLYWYQQILGQGPKLLIQFQNNGVVDDSQLPKDRFSAERLKGVDSTLKIQPAKLEDSAVYLCASSLNRYRAKRTEAFFGQGTRLTVV.

This chain connects TRBV19 to TRBJ1-1; D is possibly TRBD1 (6 bases). Trimming pared 5 bases from V and 2 bases from J, leaving 12 bases between. In germline, CDR1 is LNHDA, CDR2 SQIVND (reference sequence). This CDR3 region has 14 residues. As DNA, the CDR3 is TGTGCCAGTAGTTATGACAGGAGCAACACTGAAGCTTTCTTT. It is translated as CASSYDRSNTEAFF.

The rearrangement links TRBV5-5 to TRBJ1-1; 8 bases align to TRBD1. The V segment lost 4 bases and the J segment 4 bases; nucleotides outside the gene matches: 6. The germline gives CDR1 SGHKS, CDR2 YYEKEE (reference sequence). This CDR3 spans 14 amino acids. CDR3 DNA sequence: TGTGCCAGCAGCCTCACCGACAGGGGCACTGAAGCTTTCTTT. It codes for CASSLTDRGTEAFF.

This clone showed up just once. This chain connects TRBV11-2 to TRBJ1-1; D is possibly TRBD1 (5 bases). CDR1 is SGHAT and CDR2 is FQNNGV in the germline V gene. Trimming removed 5 bases from V and 0 bases from J, with 7 bases in between. The length of the CDR3 is 13 residues. The CDR3 sequence: CASSPRVNTEAFF. In DNA form, the CDR3 reads TGTGCCAGCAGCCCCAGGGTGAACACTGAAGCTTTCTTT.

The J gene is TRBJ2-1, the V gene TRBV7-2; 9 bases map to TRBD2. Germline V gene lookup returns CDR1 SGHTA and CDR2 FQGNSA. V gave up 5 bases and J gave up 9 bases; unmatched junction bases: 8. This CDR3 is 14 amino acids long. The CDR3 DNA reads TGTGCCAGCAGCCCTGGGCGGGGGGGGATTGAGCAGTTCTTC. It specifies CASSPGRGGIEQFF.

This clone was detected only once. The genes are TRBV5-1 and TRBJ1-1; D not certain. Trimming removed 0 bases from V and 0 bases from J, with 9 bases in between. From germline, CDR1 is SGHRS and CDR2 YFSETQ. CDR3 size: 15 residues. The CDR3 spells CASSLDSGMNTEAFF. For the CDR3, the DNA is TGCGCCAGCAGCTTGGACAGTGGCATGAACACTGAAGCTTTCTTT.

This chain links TRBV11-1 with TRBJ2-4; TRBD1 is a possible D gene (6 bases). Deletions cut 3 bases from V and 8 bases from J, with 20 bases between. CDR1 SGHAT and CDR2 FQDESV come from the germline V gene (reference sequence). The CDR3 runs to 16 residues. The CDR3 DNA sequence: TGTGCCAGCAGCTTGCAGGGGCGAATAGGGCTAGACATTCAGTACTTC. The encoded protein is CASSLQGRIGLDIQYF.

The rearrangement links TRBV5-1 to TRBJ1-4; 11 nucleotides agree with TRBD1. CDR1 and CDR2 from the germline V gene are SGHRS and YFSETQ. The V and J ends lost 2 bases and 8 bases, in that order; junction bases with no gene match: 8. The CDR3 is made up of 16 amino acids. Written as DNA, the CDR3 is TGCGCCAGCAGCTTTGGGACAGGGGGATCAGGCGAAAAACTGTTTTTT. Translated: CASSFGTGGSGEKLFF.

This chain joins TRBV5-1 and TRBJ2-1; D gene unclear. The V end was cut by 3 bases, the J end by 6 bases, with 13 bases between. Germline V gives CDR1 SGHRS, CDR2 YFSETQ. The CDR3 has 14 amino acids. The CDR3 protein is CASSSMPGPNEQFF. CDR3 bases: TGCGCCAGCAGCTCCATGCCGGGTCCCAATGAGCAGTTCTTC.

V and J are TRBV6-1 and TRBJ1-6; D is unclear. The ends were cut back, 4 bases at V and 9 bases at J, with 16 bases in the middle. Per germline, CDR1 MNHNS and CDR2 SASEGT. This CDR3 is 15 amino acids long. The CDR3 sequence is CASSARGMSGSPLHF. The CDR3 coding sequence is TGTGCCAGCAGTGCAAGAGGGATGAGTGGTTCACCCCTCCACTTT.

The J gene is TRBJ1-1, the V gene TRBV7-8, with TRBD1 matching 8 bases. Trimming took 5 bases from V and 3 from J; bases not matched to a gene: 14. The CDR3 totals 17 residues. CDR1 is SGHVS, CDR2 FQNEAQ, per germline. CDR3 sequence reads: CASSPVGIAGGHTEAFF. The DNA of the CDR3 is TGTGCCAGCAGCCCGGTGGGGATCGCAGGGGGCCACACTGAAGCTTTCTTT.

V gene TRBV9 combines with J gene TRBJ1-5; weak D call: TRBD1 (6 bases). The V gene lost 4 bases and the J gene lost 4 bases, with 12 bases spanning the gap. Germline CDR1 and CDR2: SGDLS and YYNGEE. CDR3 length equals 14 residues. The CDR3 coding sequence is TGTGCCAGCAGCACGACAGGTTATAATCAGCCCCAGCATTTT. Residues: CASSTTGYNQPQHF. Using reference TRBV9 and TRBJ1-5 for the parts outside the CDR3, the full variable domain is DSGVTQTPKHLITATGQRVTLRCSPRSGDLSVYWYQQSLDQGLQFLIQYYNGEERAKGNILERFSAQQFPDLHSELNLSSLELGDSALYFCASSTTGYNQPQHFGDGTRLSIL.